This T cell receptor beta chain appears in the sequencing data of a study of control samples from healthy donors and cancer patients. Germline CDR1 is LGHDT and CDR2 is YNNKEL (reference sequence). Deletions cut 0 bases from V and 1 base from J, with 10 bases between. The CDR3 length is 16 residues. The protocol was immunoSEQ multiplex PCR, while the TCRdb copy is restricted to in-frame clones and leaves out a portion. The sample shows about 120,000 clones, around 96% of them seen only once. The V gene is TRBV3-1 (or the pseudogene TRBV3-2), the J gene TRBJ2-1; D uncertain. The sequence derives from a man aged 25-45 years in good health. The sample comprised blood. The CDR3 loop reads CASSQDGRGSYNEQFF. CDR3 coding DNA: TGTGCCAGCAGCCAAGATGGCCGCGGATCCTACAATGAGCAGTTCTTC.